This TCR beta chain was captured in a study of shared clonotypes between healthy human individuals. Points from the study as a whole: The diversity represented, both genetic and in exposure history, was limited by few donors.

Replicate sorted-subset PCRs were loaded with around 200 ng DNA, roughly 33,000 T cell genomes. Using immunoSEQ multiplex PCR, the repertoire was profiled, and TCRdb retains in-frame clones only, with some absent. The table lists around 2,000,000 clones, 95% of them singletons. V shed 0 bases and J shed 5 bases, with 7 bases lying between them. The CDR3 is made up of 13 amino acids. Germline values: CDR1 LGHNA, CDR2 YSLEER. Of note for this clone: The antigen remains undetermined. A much larger clone is a single base away; this may be a read error. This sample also contains other DNA sequences that code for the same CDR3.

This receptor was obtained from a man in his late teens or twenties in good health. The source material was naive CD4+ T cells sorted from blood. Subset described: CD45RA+ positively selected. V is TRBV4-3 and J is TRBJ1-1; a possible D gene is TRBD1 (5 bases). The CDR3 spells CASSQEGGTEAFF. CDR3 coding DNA: TGCGCCAGCAGCCAAGAGGGGGGTACTGAAGCTTTCTTT.